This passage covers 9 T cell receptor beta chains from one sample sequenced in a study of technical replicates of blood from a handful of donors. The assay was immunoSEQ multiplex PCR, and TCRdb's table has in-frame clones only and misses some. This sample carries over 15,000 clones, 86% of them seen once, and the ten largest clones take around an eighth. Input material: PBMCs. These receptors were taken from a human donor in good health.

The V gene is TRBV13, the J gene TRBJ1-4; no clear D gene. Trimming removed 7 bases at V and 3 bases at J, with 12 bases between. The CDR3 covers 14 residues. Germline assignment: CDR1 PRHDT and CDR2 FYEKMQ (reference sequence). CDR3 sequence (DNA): TGTGCCAGCACCCGGAGGGTTTCTAATGAAAAACTGTTTTTT. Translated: CASTRRVSNEKLFF.

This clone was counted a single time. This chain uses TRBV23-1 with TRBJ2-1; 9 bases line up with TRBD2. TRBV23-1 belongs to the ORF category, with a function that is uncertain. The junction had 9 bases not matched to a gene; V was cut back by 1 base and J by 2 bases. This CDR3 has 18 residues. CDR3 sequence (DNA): TGCGCCAGCAGTCAATATGTTAAGGCGGGAGGGCCCTACAATGAGCAGTTCTTC. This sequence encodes CASSQYVKAGGPYNEQFF.

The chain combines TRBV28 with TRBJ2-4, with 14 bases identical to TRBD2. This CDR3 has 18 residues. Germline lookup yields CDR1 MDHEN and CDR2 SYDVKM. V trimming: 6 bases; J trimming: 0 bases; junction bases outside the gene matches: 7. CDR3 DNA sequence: TGTGCCAGCAGCCCGGGACTAGCGGGAGAGCTAGCCAAAAACATTCAGTACTTC. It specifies CASSPGLAGELAKNIQYF.

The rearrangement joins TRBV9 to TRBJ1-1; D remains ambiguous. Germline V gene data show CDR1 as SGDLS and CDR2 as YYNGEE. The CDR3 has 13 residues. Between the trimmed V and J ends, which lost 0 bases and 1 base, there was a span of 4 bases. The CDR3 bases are TGTGCCAGCAGCGTAGCAGAGAACACTGAAGCTTTCTTT. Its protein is CASSVAENTEAFF.

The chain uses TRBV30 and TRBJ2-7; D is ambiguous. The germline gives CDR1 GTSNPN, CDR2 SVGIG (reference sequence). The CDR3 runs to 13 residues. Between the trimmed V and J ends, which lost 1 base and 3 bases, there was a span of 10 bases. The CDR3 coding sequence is TGTGCCTGGAGTGATTCTCACAGCTACGAGCAGTACTTC. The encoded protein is CAWSDSHSYEQYF.

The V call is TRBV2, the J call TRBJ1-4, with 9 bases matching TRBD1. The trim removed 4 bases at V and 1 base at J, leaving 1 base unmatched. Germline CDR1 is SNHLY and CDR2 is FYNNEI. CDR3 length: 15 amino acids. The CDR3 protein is CASSVTGGTNEKLFF. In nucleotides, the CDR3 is TGTGCCAGCAGTGTGACAGGGGGAACTAATGAAAAACTGTTTTTT.

CDR3 amino acids: CAWRQLAGGLYEQYF. Written as DNA, the CDR3 is TGTGCCTGGAGGCAACTAGCGGGAGGCCTCTACGAGCAGTACTTC. The chain links TRBV30 to TRBJ2-7, with 12 bases lining up with TRBD2. This CDR3 has 15 amino acids. Losses at the gene ends were 3 bases for V and 3 bases for J; bases not matched to a gene: 6. The germline V gene has CDR1 GTSNPN and CDR2 SVGIG (reference sequence).

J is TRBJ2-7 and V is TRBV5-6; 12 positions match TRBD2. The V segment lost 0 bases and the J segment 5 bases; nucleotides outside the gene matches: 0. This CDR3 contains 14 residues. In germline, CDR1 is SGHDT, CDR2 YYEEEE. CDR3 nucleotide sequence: TGTGCCAGCAGCTTGGGACTAGCGGGAGACGAGCAGTACTTC. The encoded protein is CASSLGLAGDEQYF.

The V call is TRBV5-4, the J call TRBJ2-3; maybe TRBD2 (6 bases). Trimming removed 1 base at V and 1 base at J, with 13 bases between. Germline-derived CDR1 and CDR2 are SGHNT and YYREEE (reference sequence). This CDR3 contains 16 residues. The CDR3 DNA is TGTGCCAGCAGCTTGACGACCGGGGGAGGCACAGATACGCAGTATTTT. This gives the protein CASSLTTGGGTDTQYF.